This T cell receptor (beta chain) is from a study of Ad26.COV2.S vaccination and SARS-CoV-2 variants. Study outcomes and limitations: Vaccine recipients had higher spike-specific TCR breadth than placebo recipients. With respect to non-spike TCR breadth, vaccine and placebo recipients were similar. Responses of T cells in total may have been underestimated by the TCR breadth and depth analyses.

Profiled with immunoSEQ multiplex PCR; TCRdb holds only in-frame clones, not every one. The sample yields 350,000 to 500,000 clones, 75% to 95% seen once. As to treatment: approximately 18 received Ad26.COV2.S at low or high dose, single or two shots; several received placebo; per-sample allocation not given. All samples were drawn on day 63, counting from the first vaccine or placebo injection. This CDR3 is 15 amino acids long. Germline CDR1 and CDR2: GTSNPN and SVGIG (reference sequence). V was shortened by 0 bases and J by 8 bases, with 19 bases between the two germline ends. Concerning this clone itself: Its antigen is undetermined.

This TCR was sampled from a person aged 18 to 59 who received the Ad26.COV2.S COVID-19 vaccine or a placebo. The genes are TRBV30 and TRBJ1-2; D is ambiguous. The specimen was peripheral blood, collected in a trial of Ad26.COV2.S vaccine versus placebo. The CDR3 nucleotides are TGTGCCTGGAGTGTAGTTGGCAATCCCGTAAGAGGCTACACCTTC. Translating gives CAWSVVGNPVRGYTF. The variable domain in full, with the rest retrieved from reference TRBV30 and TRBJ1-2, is SQTIHQWPATLVQPVGSPLSLECTVEGTSNPNLYWYRQAAGRGLQLLFYSVGIGQISSEVPQNLSASRPQDRQFILSSKKLLLSDSGFYLCAWSVVGNPVRGYTFGSGTRLTVV.